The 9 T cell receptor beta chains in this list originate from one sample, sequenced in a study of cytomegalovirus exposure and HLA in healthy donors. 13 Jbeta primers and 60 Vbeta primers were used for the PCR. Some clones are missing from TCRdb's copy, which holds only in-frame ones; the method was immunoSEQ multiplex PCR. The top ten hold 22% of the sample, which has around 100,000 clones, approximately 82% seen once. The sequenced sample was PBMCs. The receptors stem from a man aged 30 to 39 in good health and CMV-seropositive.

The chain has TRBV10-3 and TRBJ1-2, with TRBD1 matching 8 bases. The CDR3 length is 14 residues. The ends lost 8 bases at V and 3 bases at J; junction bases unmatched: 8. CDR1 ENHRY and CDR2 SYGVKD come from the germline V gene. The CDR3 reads CAIRPTGEYYGYTF. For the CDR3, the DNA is TGTGCCATCCGTCCGACAGGGGAATACTATGGCTACACCTTC.

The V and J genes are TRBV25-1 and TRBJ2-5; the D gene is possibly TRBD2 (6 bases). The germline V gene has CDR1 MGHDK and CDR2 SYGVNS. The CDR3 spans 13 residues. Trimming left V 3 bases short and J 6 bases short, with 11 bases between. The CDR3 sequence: CASSEASVKTQYF. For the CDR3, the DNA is TGTGCCAGCAGTGAGGCTAGCGTAAAGACCCAGTACTTC.

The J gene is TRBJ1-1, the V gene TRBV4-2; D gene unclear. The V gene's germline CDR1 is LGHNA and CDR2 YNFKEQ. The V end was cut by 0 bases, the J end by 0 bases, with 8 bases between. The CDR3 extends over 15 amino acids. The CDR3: CASSQDESLNTEAFF. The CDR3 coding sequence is TGTGCCAGCAGCCAAGATGAGAGTCTGAACACTGAAGCTTTCTTT.

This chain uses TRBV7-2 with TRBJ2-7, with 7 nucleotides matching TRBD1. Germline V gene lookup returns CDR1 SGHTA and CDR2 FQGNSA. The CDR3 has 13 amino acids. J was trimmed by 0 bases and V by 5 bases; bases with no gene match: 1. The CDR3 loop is CASSRQGSYEQYF. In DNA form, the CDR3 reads TGTGCCAGCAGCCGACAGGGCTCCTACGAGCAGTACTTC.

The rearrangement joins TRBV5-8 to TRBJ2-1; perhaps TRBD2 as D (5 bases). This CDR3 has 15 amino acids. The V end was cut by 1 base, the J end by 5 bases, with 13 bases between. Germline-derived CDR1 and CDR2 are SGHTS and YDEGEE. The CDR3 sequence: CASSLRGGYNNEQFF. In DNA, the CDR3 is TGTGCCAGCAGCTTGCGGGGTGGGTACAACAATGAGCAGTTCTTC.

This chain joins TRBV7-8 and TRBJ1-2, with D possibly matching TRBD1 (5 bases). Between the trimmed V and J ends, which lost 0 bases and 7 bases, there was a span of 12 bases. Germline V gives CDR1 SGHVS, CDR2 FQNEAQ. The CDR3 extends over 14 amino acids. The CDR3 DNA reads TGTGCCAGCAGCTTAGCGAAGGAAAGGGGTGGCTACACCTTC. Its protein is CASSLAKERGGYTF.

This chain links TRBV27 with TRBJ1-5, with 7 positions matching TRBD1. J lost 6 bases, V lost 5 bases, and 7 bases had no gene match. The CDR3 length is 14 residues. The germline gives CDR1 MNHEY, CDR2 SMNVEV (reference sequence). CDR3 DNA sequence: TGTGCCAGCAGTACCCGACAGGGTGTTCAGCCCCAGCATTTT. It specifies CASSTRQGVQPQHF.

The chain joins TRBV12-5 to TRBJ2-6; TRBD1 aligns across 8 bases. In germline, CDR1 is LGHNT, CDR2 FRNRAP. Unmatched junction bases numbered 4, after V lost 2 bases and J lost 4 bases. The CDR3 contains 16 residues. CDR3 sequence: CASGLQQGGGANVLTF. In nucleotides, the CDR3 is TGTGCTAGTGGTTTGCAACAGGGGGGAGGGGCCAACGTCCTGACTTTC.

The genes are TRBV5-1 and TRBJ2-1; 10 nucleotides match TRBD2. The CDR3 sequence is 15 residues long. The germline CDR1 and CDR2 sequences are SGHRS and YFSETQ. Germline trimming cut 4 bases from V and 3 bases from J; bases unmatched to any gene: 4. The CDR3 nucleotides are TGCGCCAGCAGCAACGGACTAGCGGACTACAATGAGCAGTTCTTC. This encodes CASSNGLADYNEQFF.